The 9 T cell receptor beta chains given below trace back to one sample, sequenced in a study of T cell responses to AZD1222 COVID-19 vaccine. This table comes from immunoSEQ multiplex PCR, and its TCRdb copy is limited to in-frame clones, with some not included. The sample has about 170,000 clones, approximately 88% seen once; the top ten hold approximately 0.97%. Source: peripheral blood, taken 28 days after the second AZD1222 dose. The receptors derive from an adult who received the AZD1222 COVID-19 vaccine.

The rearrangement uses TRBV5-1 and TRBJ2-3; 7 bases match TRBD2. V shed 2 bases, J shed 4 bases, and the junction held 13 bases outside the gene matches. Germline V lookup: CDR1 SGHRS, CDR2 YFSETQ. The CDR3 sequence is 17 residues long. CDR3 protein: CASSLTSSGGISDTQYF. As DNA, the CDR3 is TGCGCCAGCAGCTTAACAAGTTCGGGGGGAATTTCAGATACGCAGTATTTT.

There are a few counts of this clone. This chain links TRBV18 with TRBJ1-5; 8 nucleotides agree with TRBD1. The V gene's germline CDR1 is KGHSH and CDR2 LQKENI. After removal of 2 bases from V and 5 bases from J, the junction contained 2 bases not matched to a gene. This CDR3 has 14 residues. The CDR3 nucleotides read TGTGCCAGCTCACCAGACAGGGGTTATCAGCCCCAGCATTTT. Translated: CASSPDRGYQPQHF. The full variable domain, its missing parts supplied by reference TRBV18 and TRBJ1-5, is NAGVMQNPRHLVRRRGQEARLRCSPMKGHSHVYWYRQLPEEGLKFMVYLQKENIIDESGMPKERFSAEFPKEGPSILRIQQVVRGDSAAYFCASSPDRGYQPQHFGDGTRLSIL.

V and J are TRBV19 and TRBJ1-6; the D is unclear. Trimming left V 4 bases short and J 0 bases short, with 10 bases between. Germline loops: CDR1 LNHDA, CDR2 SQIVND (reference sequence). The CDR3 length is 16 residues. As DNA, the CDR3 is TGTGCCAGTAGTACCGAGCCAAGCTCCTATAATTCACCCCTCCACTTT. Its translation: CASSTEPSSYNSPLHF.

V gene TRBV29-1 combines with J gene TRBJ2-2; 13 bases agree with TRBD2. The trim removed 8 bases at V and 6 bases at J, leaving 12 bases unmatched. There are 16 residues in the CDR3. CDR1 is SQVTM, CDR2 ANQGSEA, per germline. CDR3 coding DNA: TGCAGCATCGTTGGACTAGCGGGGGCTTCTCCCGGGGAGCTGTTTTTT. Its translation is CSIVGLAGASPGELFF.

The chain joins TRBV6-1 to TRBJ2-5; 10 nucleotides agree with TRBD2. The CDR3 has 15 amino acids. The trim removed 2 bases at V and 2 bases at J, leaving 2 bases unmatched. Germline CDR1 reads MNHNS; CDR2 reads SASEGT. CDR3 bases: TGTGCCAGCAGTGAAAGAGCGGGGGGGCAAGAGACCCAGTACTTC. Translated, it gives CASSERAGGQETQYF.

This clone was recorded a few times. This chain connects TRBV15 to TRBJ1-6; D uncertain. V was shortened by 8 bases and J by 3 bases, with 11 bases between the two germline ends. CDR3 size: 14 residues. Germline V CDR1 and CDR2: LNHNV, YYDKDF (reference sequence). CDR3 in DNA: TGTGCCACCTCCGGTGGAGACTATAATTCACCCCTCCACTTT. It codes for CATSGGDYNSPLHF. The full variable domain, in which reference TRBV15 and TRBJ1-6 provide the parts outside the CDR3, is DAMVIQNPRYQVTQFGKPVTLSCSQTLNHNVMYWYQQKSSQAPKLLFHYYDKDFNNEADTPDNFQSRRPNTSFCFLDIRSPGLGDTAMYLCATSGGDYNSPLHFGNGTRLTVT.

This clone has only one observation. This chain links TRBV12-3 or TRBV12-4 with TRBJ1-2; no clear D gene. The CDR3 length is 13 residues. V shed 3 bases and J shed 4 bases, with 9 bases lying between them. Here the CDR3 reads CASSLEDGYGYTF. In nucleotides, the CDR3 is TGTGCCAGCAGTTTGGAGGACGGCTATGGCTACACCTTC.

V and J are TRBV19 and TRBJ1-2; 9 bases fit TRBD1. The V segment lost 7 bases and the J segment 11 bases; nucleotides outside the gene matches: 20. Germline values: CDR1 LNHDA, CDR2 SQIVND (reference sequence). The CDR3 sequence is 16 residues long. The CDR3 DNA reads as TGTGCCAGTACTCGGGACAGGGTAAAGAGTAATGACGGGTACACCTTC. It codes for CASTRDRVKSNDGYTF.

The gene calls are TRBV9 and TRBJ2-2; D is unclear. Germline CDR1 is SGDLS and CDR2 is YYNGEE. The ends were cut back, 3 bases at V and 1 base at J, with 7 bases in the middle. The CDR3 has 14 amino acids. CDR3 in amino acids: CASSETVNTGELFF. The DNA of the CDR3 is TGTGCCAGCAGCGAAACAGTGAACACCGGGGAGCTGTTTTTT.